This TCR beta chain appears in the sequencing data of a study of shared clonotypes between healthy human individuals. This CDR3 is built from 17 residues. Here immunoSEQ multiplex PCR was the method, and the copy in TCRdb shows in-frame clones only, minus some. This repertoire shows about 380,000 clones, just over 95% found once; its top ten account for less than 0.35%. The clonotype comes from a man aged 25 to 40 in good health. The sample taken for sequencing was memory CD8+ T cells sorted from blood. Subset given: CD45RO+ cells pooled with CCR7-negative TemRA cells. This chain uses TRBV21-1 with TRBJ1-5; TRBD1, the D gene given by the table, was not confirmed from the DNA. TRBV21-1 is described as a pseudogene. The CDR3, as DNA: TGTGCCAGCAGCATCTACAGGGGCCCACGGGGCAATCAGCCCCAGCATTTT. It specifies CASSIYRGPRGNQPQHF.